A single sample is the source of the 28 T cell receptor beta chains below, sequenced in a study of T-cell reconstitution after alpha-beta-depleted transplantation in children (dated by TCRdb to 2016 to 2017). Library method: PCR. Sequencing used an Illumina HiSeq 2500. TCR libraries were prepared with molecular barcoding, using unique molecular identifiers to normalize TCRbeta repertoire quantification. Clones were called with MiXCR by TCRdb after fastp trimmed the public reads at Q25, and only in-frame beta chains were retained. CDR3 protein sequences are deduplicated, and each keeps its most common genes and DNA. The sample table records 400,000 to 500,000 distinct CDR3 sequences; approximately 10% of these occur just once. Jointly, the top ten make up roughly 5.1% of the sample. This sample comprised PBMCs from the stem cell graft donor, obtained from the stem cell graft. These receptors were obtained from a human donor who donated a stem cell graft to a child with acute myeloid leukemia.

The chain couples TRBV20-1 to TRBJ1-6, with TRBD1 as a possible D gene (5 bases). The germline V gene encodes CDR1 DFQATT and CDR2 SNEGSKA (reference sequence). V was shortened by 5 bases and J by 8 bases, with 16 bases between the two germline ends. This CDR3 has 14 residues. The CDR3 spells CSACTDSNYSPLHF. The CDR3 coding sequence is TGCAGTGCTTGTACCGACAGTAATTATTCACCCCTCCACTTT.

This clonotype was seen a handful of times. This chain uses TRBV5-5 with TRBJ1-4; 10 bases fit TRBD1. The CDR3 has 15 amino acids. Germline V gives CDR1 SGHKS, CDR2 YYEKEE (reference sequence). After removal of 4 bases from V and 8 bases from J, the junction contained 8 bases not matched to a gene. The CDR3 here is CASSDGQGGMEKLFF. The CDR3 DNA is TGTGCCAGCAGCGACGGACAGGGGGGTATGGAAAAACTGTTTTTT.

Only a few counts were recorded for this clonotype. This chain links TRBV9 with TRBJ2-2; D may be TRBD2 (6 bases). CDR3 length: 14 amino acids. Between the trimmed V and J ends, which lost 3 bases and 6 bases, there was a span of 12 bases. The germline gives CDR1 SGDLS, CDR2 YYNGEE. CDR3: CASSEEGLAGELFF. CDR3 coding DNA: TGTGCCAGCAGCGAGGAGGGGCTGGCCGGGGAGCTGTTTTTT. Supplemented by reference TRBV9 and TRBJ2-2, the full variable domain reads DSGVTQTPKHLITATGQRVTLRCSPRSGDLSVYWYQQSLDQGLQFLIQYYNGEERAKGNILERFSAQQFPDLHSELNLSSLELGDSALYFCASSEEGLAGELFFGEGSRLTVL.

This clonotype was observed a handful of times. The V call is TRBV11-2, the J call TRBJ2-7, with D unresolved. CDR1 and CDR2 (germline): SGHAT, FQNNGV. The CDR3 has 14 residues. V lost 0 bases to trimming and J lost 3 bases, with 9 bases between them. The CDR3 nucleotides are TGTGCCAGCAGCTTAGATGGCACAAACTACGAGCAGTACTTC. Protein sequence: CASSLDGTNYEQYF.

This clonotype has ten or more counts. The rearrangement links TRBV6-1 to TRBJ2-2; no definite D call. The CDR3 runs 13 residues. With 2 bases removed from V and 1 base from J, the gap between germline ends came to 2 bases. Per germline, CDR1 MNHNS and CDR2 SASEGT. CDR3 sequence reads: CASSELNTGELFF. The CDR3 DNA sequence: TGTGCCAGCAGTGAACTGAACACCGGGGAGCTGTTTTTT.

The chain recombines TRBV10-3 with TRBJ2-7; D gene unclear. CDR3 size: 12 residues. Per germline, CDR1 ENHRY and CDR2 SYGVKD. Between the trimmed V and J ends, which lost 0 bases and 5 bases, there was a span of 5 bases. In nucleotides, the CDR3 is TGTGCCATCAGTGAGTCGTCCCACGAGCAGTACGTC. Its protein is CAISESSHEQYV.

This clonotype showed up just a few times. The chain is built from TRBV5-1 and TRBJ2-7; weak D call: TRBD2 (5 bases). Trimming cost V 5 bases and J 3 bases, with 18 bases left between them. This CDR3 comprises 15 residues. Germline V gene lookup returns CDR1 SGHRS and CDR2 YFSETQ. Written as DNA, the CDR3 is TGCGCCAGCAGTTTTGACCCTGTGGGGAGCTACGAGCAGTACTTC. Translation gives CASSFDPVGSYEQYF.

This clonotype was counted a few times. This chain uses TRBV29-1 with TRBJ2-1; TRBD1 might be the D (5 bases). The germline V gene encodes CDR1 SQVTM and CDR2 ANQGSEA. V lost 4 bases and J 4 bases, leaving 11 bases between the germline ends. This CDR3 has 13 residues. Here the CDR3 DNA reads TGCAGCGTTGTACAGGCGGCATACAATGAGCAGTTCTTC. It specifies CSVVQAAYNEQFF.

This clonotype has more than one count but fewer than ten. The gene calls are TRBV29-1 and TRBJ2-3; tentatively, D is TRBD1 (5 bases). CDR1 is SQVTM, CDR2 ANQGSEA, per germline. V was cut by 6 bases and J by 4 bases, with 23 bases left in between. This CDR3 has 16 residues. DNA of the CDR3: TGCAGCGTCAAGGGGTGGCCGGCCCGAGGAGCAGATACGCAGTATTTT. Translating gives CSVKGWPARGADTQYF.

This clonotype has just a few counts. This rearrangement joins TRBV4-1 to TRBJ2-7, with 8 positions matching TRBD1. The germline gives CDR1 MGHRA, CDR2 YSYEKL. With V trimmed by 5 bases and J by 4 bases, 10 bases remained unmatched. The CDR3 is 15 residues long. CDR3 residues: CASSAPGTGAYEQYF. The CDR3 DNA follows: TGCGCCAGCAGCGCCCCCGGGACAGGTGCTTACGAGCAGTACTTC.

The V gene is TRBV6-5, the J gene TRBJ2-1; 7 bases line up with TRBD2. This CDR3 is built from 19 residues. Germline values: CDR1 MNHEY, CDR2 SVGAGI. Trimming took 0 bases from V and 7 from J; bases not matched to a gene: 18. Here the CDR3 reads CASSYSEASSGVMWNEQFF. The CDR3 DNA reads as TGTGCCAGCAGTTACTCCGAAGCCTCTAGCGGAGTTATGTGGAATGAGCAGTTCTTC.

V is TRBV6-5 and J is TRBJ2-7; 7 bases agree with TRBD1. J gave up 4 bases and V 5 bases, and 11 bases lay outside the gene matches. Germline V gives CDR1 MNHEY, CDR2 SVGAGI. The CDR3 has 15 residues. The CDR3 nucleotides read TGTGCCAGCAGTCCAAAAGGGGGCCGGCAATACGAGCAGTACTTC. This codes for CASSPKGGRQYEQYF.

This clonotype was seen ten or more times. This chain uses TRBV6-2 or TRBV6-3 with TRBJ2-2, with a weak D call TRBD1 (6 bases). CDR3 length: 13 residues. From germline, CDR1 is MNHEY and CDR2 SVGEGT. Between the trimmed V and J ends, which lost 9 bases and 1 base, there was a span of 9 bases. In DNA form, the CDR3 reads TGTGCCAGTGGGGGACAGAACACCGGGGAGCTGTTTTTT. Encoded protein: CASGGQNTGELFF.

This clonotype has more than one count but fewer than ten. The chain combines TRBV5-1 with TRBJ1-2; the D gene is possibly TRBD1 (6 bases). V shed 4 bases and J shed 3 bases, with 13 bases lying between them. This CDR3 region has 14 residues. CDR1 is SGHRS and CDR2 is YFSETQ in the germline V gene. The CDR3 DNA is TGCGCCAGCAGCCTAGACAGGCCAGACTATGGCTACACCTTC. Translating it yields CASSLDRPDYGYTF.

This clonotype was recorded at least ten times. The chain joins TRBV7-9 to TRBJ1-5; D perhaps matches TRBD1 (6 bases). The CDR3 length is 15 residues. Germline V lookup: CDR1 SEHNR, CDR2 FQNEAQ (reference sequence). Trimming left V 5 bases short and J 6 bases short, with 17 bases between. In DNA, the CDR3 is TGTGCCAGCAGCCCCCCCACAGGGCGGACTCAGCCCCAGCATTTT. This translates into CASSPPTGRTQPQHF. The variable domain in full, with the rest retrieved from reference TRBV7-9 and TRBJ1-5, is DTGVSQNPRHKITKRGQNVTFRCDPISEHNRLYWYRQTLGQGPEFLTYFQNEAQLEKSRLLSDRFSAERPKGSFSTLEIQRTEQGDSAMYLCASSPPTGRTQPQHFGDGTRLSIL.

The rearrangement joins TRBV20-1 to TRBJ2-5; D remains unclear. Trimming took off 5 bases at V and 5 bases at J, with 12 bases between the two ends. The germline gives CDR1 DFQATT, CDR2 SNEGSKA (reference sequence). This CDR3 comprises 12 residues. CDR3 nucleotides: TGCAGTGCTCTTGCGTTGGGGGAGACCCAGTACTTC. This codes for CSALALGETQYF.

The chain recombines TRBV5-4 with TRBJ2-3; 11 nucleotides match TRBD2. Trimming at V came to 4 bases and at J to 4 bases, leaving 5 bases not matched to a gene. CDR3 length equals 15 residues. Looked up from germline, CDR1 is SGHNT and CDR2 is YYREEE (reference sequence). CDR3 loop: CASSLTSGNSDTQYF. In DNA form, the CDR3 reads TGTGCCAGCAGCCTGACTAGCGGGAACTCAGATACGCAGTATTTT.

This clonotype was recorded a few times. V gene TRBV18 combines with J gene TRBJ2-1, with 12 bases lining up with TRBD2. The length of the CDR3 is 18 residues. The V segment lost 2 bases and the J segment 1 base; nucleotides outside the gene matches: 6. CDR1 and CDR2 from the germline V gene are KGHSH and LQKENI. The CDR3 region is CASSPRSTSGSSYNEQFF. The CDR3 bases are TGTGCCAGCTCACCAAGGTCGACTAGCGGGAGTTCCTACAATGAGCAGTTCTTC. The full variable domain, rest sourced from reference TRBV18 and TRBJ2-1, is NAGVMQNPRHLVRRRGQEARLRCSPMKGHSHVYWYRQLPEEGLKFMVYLQKENIIDESGMPKERFSAEFPKEGPSILRIQQVVRGDSAAYFCASSPRSTSGSSYNEQFFGPGTRLTVL.

This clonotype turned up a few times. The chain employs TRBV11-2 and TRBJ2-1; D possibly corresponds to TRBD2 (5 bases). Germline loops: CDR1 SGHAT, CDR2 FQNNGV. CDR3 length: 15 residues. V lost 1 base and J lost 3, with 10 bases in between. In nucleotides, the CDR3 is TGTGCCAGCAGCTTAGGTCGAGCGGTCTACAATGAGCAGTTCTTC. The encoded protein is CASSLGRAVYNEQFF.

This clonotype was recorded many times. This rearrangement joins TRBV6-6 to TRBJ1-3, with a weak D call TRBD1 (5 bases). The V gene lost 7 bases and the J gene lost 4 bases, with 8 bases spanning the gap. Germline V lookup: CDR1 MNHNY, CDR2 SVGAGI (reference sequence). The CDR3 runs to 12 residues. The CDR3 DNA is TGTGCCAGCAAGGGGCCGGGAAACACCATATATTTT. As protein: CASKGPGNTIYF.

The J gene is TRBJ2-1, the V gene TRBV7-2, with D maybe TRBD2 (6 bases). CDR1 is SGHTA and CDR2 is FQGNSA in the germline V gene. The V end lost 5 bases, the J end lost 2 bases, and 19 bases lay between the germline ends. The CDR3 contains 17 residues. CDR3 amino acids: CASSPQGLLVTYNEQFF. CDR3 DNA sequence: TGTGCCAGCAGCCCCCAGGGACTCCTAGTTACCTACAATGAGCAGTTCTTC.

The J gene is TRBJ1-2, the V gene TRBV20-1, with 12 bases matching TRBD1. J lost 2 bases, V lost 6 bases, and 4 bases had no gene match. This CDR3 region has 14 residues. Germline lookup yields CDR1 DFQATT and CDR2 SNEGSKA (reference sequence). The CDR3 DNA sequence: TGCAGTGCGACCGGGACAGGGGGCAACTATGGCTACACCTTC. This codes for CSATGTGGNYGYTF.

The sample holds many counts of this clonotype. The chain uses TRBV5-1 and TRBJ2-7, with 10 bases aligning to TRBD2. From germline, CDR1 is SGHRS and CDR2 YFSETQ. Losses at the gene ends were 0 bases for V and 6 bases for J; bases not matched to a gene: 3. The CDR3 extends over 14 amino acids. CDR3 in amino acids: CASSLDSSGSEQYF. The CDR3 DNA follows: TGCGCCAGCAGCTTGGACTCTAGCGGGAGCGAGCAGTACTTC. The full variable domain, completed using reference TRBV5-1 and TRBJ2-7, is KAGVTQTPRYLIKTRGQQVTLSCSPISGHRSVSWYQQTPGQGLQFLFEYFSETQRNKGNFPGRFSGRQFSNSRSEMNVSTLELGDSALYLCASSLDSSGSEQYFGPGTRLTVT.

There are a few counts of this clonotype. This sequence joins TRBV7-2 and TRBJ2-5; D uncertain. CDR1 and CDR2 from the germline V gene are SGHTA and FQGNSA. Trimming removed 1 base at V and 5 bases at J, with 20 bases between. CDR3 length: 17 amino acids. CDR3 residues: CASSLVWPIQFSETQYF. As DNA, the CDR3 is TGTGCCAGCAGCTTAGTGTGGCCGATCCAGTTTTCGGAGACCCAGTACTTC. The entire variable domain, with the rest obtained from reference TRBV7-2 and TRBJ2-5, is as follows: GAGVSQSPSNKVTEKGKDVELRCDPISGHTALYWYRQSLGQGLEFLIYFQGNSAPDKSGLPSDRFSAERTGGSVSTLTIQRTQQEDSAVYLCASSLVWPIQFSETQYFGPGTRLLVL.

This clonotype has only a few counts. The V gene is TRBV18, the J gene TRBJ2-1; D is unresolved. CDR1 and CDR2 from the germline V gene are KGHSH and LQKENI. This CDR3 spans 13 amino acids. V lost 6 bases and J lost 3, with 9 bases in between. CDR3 residues: CASSPSIYNEQFF. CDR3 in DNA: TGTGCCAGCTCCCCCAGCATCTACAATGAGCAGTTCTTC.

Turning to this clonotype: This may be a read error, as it is one base from a much larger clone. The V gene is TRBV2, the J gene TRBJ1-3; D is unresolved. The germline gives CDR1 SNHLY, CDR2 FYNNEI. There are 18 residues in the CDR3. Trimming removed 8 bases at V and 0 bases at J, with 23 bases between. Written as DNA, the CDR3 is TGTGCCAGCTGTTTACGTTGGGGTCTTAGAGACTCTGGAAACACCATATATTTT. Translating it yields CASCLRWGLRDSGNTIYF. The full variable domain, with the rest looked up from reference TRBV2 and TRBJ1-3, is EPEVTQTPSHQVTQMGQEVILRCVPISNHLYFYWYRQILGQKVEFLVSFYNNEISEKSEIFDDQFSVERPDGSNFTLKIRSTKLEDSAMYFCASCLRWGLRDSGNTIYFGEGSWLTVV.

This clonotype turned up a few times. The V and J genes are TRBV6-5 and TRBJ2-2, with D tentatively TRBD2 (6 bases). Trimming removed 0 bases at V and 6 bases at J, with 8 bases between. The CDR3 consists of 14 residues. Germline loops: CDR1 MNHEY, CDR2 SVGAGI. In DNA, the CDR3 is TGTGCCAGCAGTTACTCGTGGAGGGCCGGGGAGCTGTTTTTT. It encodes CASSYSWRAGELFF.

This clonotype appeared many times. This sequence joins TRBV6-1 and TRBJ1-5; 7 bases are shared with TRBD1. Germline loops: CDR1 MNHNS, CDR2 SASEGT. The CDR3 runs to 14 residues. Germline trimming cut 7 bases from V and 4 bases from J; bases unmatched to any gene: 7. The CDR3 DNA sequence: TGTGCCAGCATGAAAGGGGACAGTAATCAGCCCCAGCATTTT. It codes for CASMKGDSNQPQHF.